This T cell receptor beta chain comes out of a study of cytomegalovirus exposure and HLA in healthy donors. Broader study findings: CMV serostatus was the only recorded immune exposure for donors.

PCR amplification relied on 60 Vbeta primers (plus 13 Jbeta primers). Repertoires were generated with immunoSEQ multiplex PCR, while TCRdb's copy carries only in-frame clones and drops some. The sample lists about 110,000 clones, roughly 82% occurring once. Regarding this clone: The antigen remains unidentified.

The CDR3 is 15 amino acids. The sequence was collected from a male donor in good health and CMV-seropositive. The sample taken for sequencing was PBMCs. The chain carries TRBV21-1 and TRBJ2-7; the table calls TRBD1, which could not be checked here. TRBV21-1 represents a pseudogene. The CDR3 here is CASSPGGDRSYEQYF. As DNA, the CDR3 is TGTGCCAGCAGTCCAGGGGGGGACAGGTCCTACGAGCAGTACTTC.